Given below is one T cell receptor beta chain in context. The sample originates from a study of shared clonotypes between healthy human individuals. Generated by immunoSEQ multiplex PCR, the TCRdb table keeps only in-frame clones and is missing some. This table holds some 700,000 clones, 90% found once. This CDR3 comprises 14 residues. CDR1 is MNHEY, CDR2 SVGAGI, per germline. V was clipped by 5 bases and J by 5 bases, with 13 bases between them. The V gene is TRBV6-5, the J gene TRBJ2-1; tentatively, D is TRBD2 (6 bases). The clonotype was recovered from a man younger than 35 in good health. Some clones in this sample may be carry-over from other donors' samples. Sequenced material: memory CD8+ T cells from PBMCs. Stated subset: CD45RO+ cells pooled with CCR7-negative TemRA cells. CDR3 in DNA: TGTGCCAGCAGTCCGGACTGGGAGGACAATGAGCAGTTCTTC. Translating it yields CASSPDWEDNEQFF.